This TCR beta chain was sequenced in a study of blood T cell repertoires in COVID-19. Using immunoSEQ multiplex PCR, the repertoire was profiled, and TCRdb retains in-frame clones only, with some absent. The sample has roughly 260,000 clones, over 80% seen once. CDR1 is LNHDA, CDR2 SQIVND, per germline (reference sequence). CDR3 length equals 14 residues. Trimming removed 6 bases from V and 9 bases from J; junction bases left unmatched: 7. Sequencing was done on a sample of peripheral blood. The source of this sequence is a woman in her forties with acute or convalescent COVID-19. The rearrangement joins TRBV19 to TRBJ1-6; 8 bases are a match to TRBD1. The CDR3 loop is CASSPDRVRSPLHF. In DNA, the CDR3 is TGTGCCAGTAGCCCGGACAGGGTGCGTTCACCCCTCCACTTT.